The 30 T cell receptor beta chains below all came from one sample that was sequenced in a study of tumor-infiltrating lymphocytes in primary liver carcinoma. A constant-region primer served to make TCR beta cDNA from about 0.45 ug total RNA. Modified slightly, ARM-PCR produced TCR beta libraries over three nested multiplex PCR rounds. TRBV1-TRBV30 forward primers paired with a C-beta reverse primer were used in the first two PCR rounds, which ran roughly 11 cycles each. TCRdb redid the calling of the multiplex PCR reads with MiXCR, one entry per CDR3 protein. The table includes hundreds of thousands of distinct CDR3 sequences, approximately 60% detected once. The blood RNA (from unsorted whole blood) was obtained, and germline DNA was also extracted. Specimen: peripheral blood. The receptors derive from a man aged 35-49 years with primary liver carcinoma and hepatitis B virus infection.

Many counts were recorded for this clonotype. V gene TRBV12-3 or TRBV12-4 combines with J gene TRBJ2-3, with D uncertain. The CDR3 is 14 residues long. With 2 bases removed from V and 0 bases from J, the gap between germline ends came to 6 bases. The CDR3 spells CASSLMTSTDTQYF. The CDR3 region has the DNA TGTGCCAGCAGTTTAATGACTAGCACAGATACGCAGTATTTT.

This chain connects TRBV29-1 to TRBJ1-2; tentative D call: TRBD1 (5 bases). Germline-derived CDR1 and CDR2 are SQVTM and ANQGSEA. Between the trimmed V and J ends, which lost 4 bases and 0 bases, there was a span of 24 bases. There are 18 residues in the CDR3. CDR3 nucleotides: TGCAGCGTTGGAGCATCAACAGGAACTCAAGAGGCTAACTATGGCTACACCTTC. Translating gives CSVGASTGTQEANYGYTF.

The CDR3: CASSTWTGVYEQYF. The CDR3 DNA follows: TGTGCCAGCAGTACCTGGACAGGGGTATACGAGCAGTACTTC. The genes are TRBV11-1 and TRBJ2-7, with 9 bases identical to TRBD1. This CDR3 contains 14 residues. Germline V gene lookup returns CDR1 SGHAT and CDR2 FQDESV (reference sequence). V shed 6 bases and J 4 bases; nucleotides not matched to a gene: 7.

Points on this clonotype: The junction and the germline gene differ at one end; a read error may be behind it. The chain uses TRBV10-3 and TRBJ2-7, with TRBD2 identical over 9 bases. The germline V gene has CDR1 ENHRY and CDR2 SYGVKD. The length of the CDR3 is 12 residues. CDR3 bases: TGTACCATCAGTGATCTAGCGGGGGAGCAGTACTTC. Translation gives CTISDLAGEQYF.

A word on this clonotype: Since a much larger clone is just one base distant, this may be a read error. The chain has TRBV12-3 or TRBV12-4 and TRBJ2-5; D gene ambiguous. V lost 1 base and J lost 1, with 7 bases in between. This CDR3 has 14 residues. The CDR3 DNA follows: TGTGCCAGCAGTTTAGTGACTGTCCAAGAGACCCAGTACTTC. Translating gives CASSLVTVQETQYF.

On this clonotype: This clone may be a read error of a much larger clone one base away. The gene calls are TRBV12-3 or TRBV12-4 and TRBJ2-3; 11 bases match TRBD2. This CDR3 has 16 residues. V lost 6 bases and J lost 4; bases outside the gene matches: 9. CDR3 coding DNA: TGTGCCAGCAGACCTGGGACTAGCGGACGCTCAGATACGCAGTATTTT. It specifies CASRPGTSGRSDTQYF.

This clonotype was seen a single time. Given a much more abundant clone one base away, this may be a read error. DNA of the CDR3: TGTGCCAGCAGTTTGGAACGTGGGCAGTATTTT. It translates to CASSLERGQYF. The chain has TRBV12-3 or TRBV12-4 and TRBJ2-3; D gene unclear. The CDR3 loop spans 11 amino acids. Trimming cost V 3 bases and J 11 bases, with 9 bases left between them.

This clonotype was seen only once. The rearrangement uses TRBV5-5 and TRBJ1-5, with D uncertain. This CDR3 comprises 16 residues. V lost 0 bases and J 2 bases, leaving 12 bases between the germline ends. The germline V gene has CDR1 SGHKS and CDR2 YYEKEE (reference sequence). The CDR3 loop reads CASSLVGGSGNQPQHF. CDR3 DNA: TGTGCCAGCAGCTTGGTGGGCGGCAGTGGCAATCAGCCCCAGCATTTT.

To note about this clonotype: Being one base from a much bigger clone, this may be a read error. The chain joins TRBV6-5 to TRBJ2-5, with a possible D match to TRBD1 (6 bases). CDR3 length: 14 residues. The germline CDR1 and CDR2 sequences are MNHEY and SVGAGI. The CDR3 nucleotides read TGTACCAGCAGTTACTCCCGGACAGAAGAGACCCAGTACTTC. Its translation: CTSSYSRTEETQYF.

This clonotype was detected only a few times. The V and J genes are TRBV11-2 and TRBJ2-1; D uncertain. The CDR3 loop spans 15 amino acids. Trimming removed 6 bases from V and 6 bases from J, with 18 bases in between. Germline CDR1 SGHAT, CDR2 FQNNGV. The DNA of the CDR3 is TGTGCCAGCAGGTCCTTGGGCCCAGAAGCCAATGAGCAGTTCTTC. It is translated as CASRSLGPEANEQFF.

The DNA of the CDR3 is TGTGCCAGCAGTTACTCGGTCGTGCCGCAGGATAACAATCAGCCCCAGCATTTT. Translating gives CASSYSVVPQDNNQPQHF. The rearrangement links TRBV6-2 or TRBV6-3 to TRBJ1-5; the D is unclear. Per the germline V gene, CDR1 is MNHEY and CDR2 is SVGEGT. V was cut by 0 bases and J by 3 bases, with 18 bases left in between. CDR3 length equals 18 residues.

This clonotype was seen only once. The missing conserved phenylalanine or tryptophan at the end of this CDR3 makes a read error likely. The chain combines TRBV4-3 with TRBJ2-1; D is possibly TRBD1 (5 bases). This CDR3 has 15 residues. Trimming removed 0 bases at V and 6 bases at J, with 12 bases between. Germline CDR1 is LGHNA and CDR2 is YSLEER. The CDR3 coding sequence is TGCGCCAGCAGCCAAGACCCTACAGGAGCCAATGAGCAGTTCTCC. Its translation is CASSQDPTGANEQFS.

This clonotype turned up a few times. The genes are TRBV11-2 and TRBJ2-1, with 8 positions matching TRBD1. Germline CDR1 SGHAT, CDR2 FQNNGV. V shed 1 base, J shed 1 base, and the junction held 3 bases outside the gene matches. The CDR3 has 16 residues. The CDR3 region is CASSLADRVSYNEQFF. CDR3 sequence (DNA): TGTGCCAGCAGCTTAGCGGACAGGGTTTCCTACAATGAGCAGTTCTTC. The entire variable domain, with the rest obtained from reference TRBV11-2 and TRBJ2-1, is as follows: EAGVAQSPRYKIIEKRQSVAFWCNPISGHATLYWYQQILGQGPKLLIQFQNNGVVDDSQLPKDRFSAERLKGVDSTLKIQPAKLEDSAVYLCASSLADRVSYNEQFFGPGTRLTVL.

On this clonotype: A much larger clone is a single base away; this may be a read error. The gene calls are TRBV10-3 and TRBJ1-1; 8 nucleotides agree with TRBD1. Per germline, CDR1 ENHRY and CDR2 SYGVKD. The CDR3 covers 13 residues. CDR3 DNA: TGTGCCATCAGGGGACAGGTGAACACTGGAGCTTTCTTT. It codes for CAIRGQVNTGAFF.

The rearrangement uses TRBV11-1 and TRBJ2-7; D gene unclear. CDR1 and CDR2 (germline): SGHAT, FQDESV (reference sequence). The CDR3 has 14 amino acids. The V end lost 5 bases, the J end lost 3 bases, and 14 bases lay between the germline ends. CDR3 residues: CASSTPDAYYEQYF. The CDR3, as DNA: TGTGCCAGCAGCACCCCGGACGCCTACTACGAGCAGTACTTC. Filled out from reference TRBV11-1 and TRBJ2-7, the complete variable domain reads EAEVAQSPRYKITEKSQAVAFWCDPISGHATLYWYRQILGQGPELLVQFQDESVVDDSQLPKDRFSAERLKGVDSTLKIQPAELGDSAMYLCASSTPDAYYEQYFGPGTRLTVT.

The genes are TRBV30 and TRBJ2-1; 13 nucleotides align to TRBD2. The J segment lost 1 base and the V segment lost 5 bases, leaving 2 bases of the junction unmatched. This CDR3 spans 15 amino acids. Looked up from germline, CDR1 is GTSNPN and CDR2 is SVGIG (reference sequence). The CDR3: CAWGTSGASYNEQFF. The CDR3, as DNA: TGTGCCTGGGGGACTAGCGGGGCTTCCTACAATGAGCAGTTCTTC.

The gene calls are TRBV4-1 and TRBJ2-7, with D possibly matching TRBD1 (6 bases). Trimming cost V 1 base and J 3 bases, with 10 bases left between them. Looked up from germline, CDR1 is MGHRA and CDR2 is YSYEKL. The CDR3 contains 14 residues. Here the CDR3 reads CASSQVLQGYEQYF. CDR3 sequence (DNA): TGCGCCAGCAGCCAAGTTCTACAGGGCTACGAGCAGTACTTC.

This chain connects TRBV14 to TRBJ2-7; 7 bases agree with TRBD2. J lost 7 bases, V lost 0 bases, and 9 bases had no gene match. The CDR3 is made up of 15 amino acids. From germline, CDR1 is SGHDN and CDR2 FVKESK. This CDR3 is CASSQDRTRDGEQYF. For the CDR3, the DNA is TGTGCCAGCAGCCAAGATCGGACTAGGGACGGAGAGCAGTACTTC.

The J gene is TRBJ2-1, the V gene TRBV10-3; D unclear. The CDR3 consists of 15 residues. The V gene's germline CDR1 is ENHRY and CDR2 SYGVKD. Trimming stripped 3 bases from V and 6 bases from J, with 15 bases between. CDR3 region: CAISDGPDRGNEQFF. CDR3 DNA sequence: TGTGCCATCAGTGATGGACCAGACCGTGGCAATGAGCAGTTCTTC.

The CDR3 loop reads CASSSQGTDTQYF. CDR3 DNA sequence: TGTGCCAGCAGCTCCCAGGGGACAGATACGCAGTATTTT. V is TRBV7-9 and J is TRBJ2-3; a possible D gene is TRBD1 (6 bases). Looked up from germline, CDR1 is SEHNR and CDR2 is FQNEAQ (reference sequence). With 4 bases removed from V and 3 bases from J, the gap between germline ends came to 8 bases. This CDR3 spans 13 amino acids.

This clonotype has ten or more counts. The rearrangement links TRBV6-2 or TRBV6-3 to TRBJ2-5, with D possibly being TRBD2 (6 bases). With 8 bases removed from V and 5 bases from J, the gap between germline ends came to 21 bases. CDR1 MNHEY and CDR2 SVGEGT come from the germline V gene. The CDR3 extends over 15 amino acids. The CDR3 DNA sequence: TGTGCCAGCGCACGGAGGGCTAGTAGTGCCGAGACCCAGTACTTC. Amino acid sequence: CASARRASSAETQYF.

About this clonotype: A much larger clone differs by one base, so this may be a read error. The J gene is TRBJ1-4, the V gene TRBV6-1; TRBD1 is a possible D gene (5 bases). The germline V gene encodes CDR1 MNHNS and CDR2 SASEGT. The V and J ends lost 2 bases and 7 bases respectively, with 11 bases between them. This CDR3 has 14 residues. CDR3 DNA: TGTGCCAGCAGTGAAAGGACATCGTCTGAAAAACTGTTTTTT. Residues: CASSERTSSEKLFF.

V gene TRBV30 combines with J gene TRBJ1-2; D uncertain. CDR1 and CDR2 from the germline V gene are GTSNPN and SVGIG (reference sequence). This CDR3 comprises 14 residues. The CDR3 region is CTLRETAWSYGYTF. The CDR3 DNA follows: TGTACCTTGAGGGAGACCGCTTGGAGCTATGGCTACACCTTC.

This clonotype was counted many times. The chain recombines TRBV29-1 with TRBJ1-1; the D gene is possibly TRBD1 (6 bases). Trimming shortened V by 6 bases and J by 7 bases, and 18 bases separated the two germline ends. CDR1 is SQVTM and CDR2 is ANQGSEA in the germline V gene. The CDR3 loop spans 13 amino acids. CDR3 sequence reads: CSVSGRGAGEAFF. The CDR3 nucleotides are TGCAGCGTCTCTGGAAGGGGGGCCGGTGAAGCTTTCTTT.

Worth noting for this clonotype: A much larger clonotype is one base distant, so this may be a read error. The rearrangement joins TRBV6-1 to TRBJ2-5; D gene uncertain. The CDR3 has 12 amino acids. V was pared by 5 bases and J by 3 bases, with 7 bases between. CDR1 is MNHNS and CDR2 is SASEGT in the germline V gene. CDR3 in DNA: TGTGCCAGCAGTAGGATGGAAGAGACCCAGTACTTC. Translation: CASSRMEETQYF.

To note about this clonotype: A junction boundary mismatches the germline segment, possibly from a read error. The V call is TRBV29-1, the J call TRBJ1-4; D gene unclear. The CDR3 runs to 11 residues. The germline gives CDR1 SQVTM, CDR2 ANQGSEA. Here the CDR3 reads CSVQQREKLFF. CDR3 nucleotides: TGTAGCGTCCAACAGCGTGAAAAATTGTTTTTT.

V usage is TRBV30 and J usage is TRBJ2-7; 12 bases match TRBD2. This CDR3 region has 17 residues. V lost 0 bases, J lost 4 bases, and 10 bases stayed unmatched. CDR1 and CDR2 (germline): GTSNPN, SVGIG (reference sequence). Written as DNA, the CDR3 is TGTGCCTGGAGTGTACAGGAGACTAGCGGGAGTAGGTACGAGCAGTACTTC. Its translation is CAWSVQETSGSRYEQYF.

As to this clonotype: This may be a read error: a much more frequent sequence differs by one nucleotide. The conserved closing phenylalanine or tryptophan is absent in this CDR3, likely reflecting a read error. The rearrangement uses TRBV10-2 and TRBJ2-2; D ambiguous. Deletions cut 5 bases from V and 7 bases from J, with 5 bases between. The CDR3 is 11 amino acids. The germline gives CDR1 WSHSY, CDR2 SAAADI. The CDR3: CASSYIGELFS. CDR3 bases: TGCGCCAGCAGTTACATCGGGGAGCTGTTTTCT.

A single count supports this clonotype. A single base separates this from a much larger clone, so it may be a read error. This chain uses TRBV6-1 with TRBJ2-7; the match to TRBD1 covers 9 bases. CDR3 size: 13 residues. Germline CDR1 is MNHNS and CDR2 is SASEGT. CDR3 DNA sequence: TGTGCCAACAGTGAACAGGGGGCCCACGAGCAGTACTTC. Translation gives CANSEQGAHEQYF.

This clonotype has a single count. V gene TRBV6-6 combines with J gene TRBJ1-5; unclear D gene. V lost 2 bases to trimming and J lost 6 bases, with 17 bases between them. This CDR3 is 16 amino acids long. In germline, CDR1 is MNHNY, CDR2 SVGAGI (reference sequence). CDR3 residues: CASSYVHKGKGQPQHF. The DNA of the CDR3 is TGTGCCAGCAGTTACGTCCATAAAGGGAAAGGTCAGCCCCAGCATTTT.